The 23 T cell receptor beta chains presented below share a single source sample, sequenced in a study of shared clonotypes between healthy human individuals. Assay: immunoSEQ multiplex PCR; the TCRdb copy retains only in-frame clones and omits some. The sample consists of about 480,000 clones, about 80% of them appearing once. Sequencing was performed on PBMCs. These receptor sequences come from a woman aged 35 to 49 in good health. Some clones in this sample may be carry-over from other donors' samples.

The chain uses TRBV11-2 and TRBJ2-7; 11 bases align to TRBD2. V lost 7 bases and J lost 3; bases outside the gene matches: 8. The CDR3 extends over 15 amino acids. CDR1 and CDR2 from the germline V gene are SGHAT and FQNNGV. CDR3 region: CASTLTSGRYYEQYF. The CDR3 DNA reads as TGTGCCAGCACCCTAACTAGCGGGAGATACTACGAGCAGTACTTC.

This clone showed up just once. The CDR3 nucleotides are TGTGCCTGGGGACAGGGGGGCACAGATACGCAGTATTTT. Its translation: CAWGQGGTDTQYF. This chain connects TRBV30 to TRBJ2-3; 10 positions match TRBD1. The trim removed 5 bases at V and 1 base at J, leaving 0 bases unmatched. The CDR3 extends over 13 amino acids. Per the germline V gene, CDR1 is GTSNPN and CDR2 is SVGIG (reference sequence).

Note on this clone: Germline is not matched at one junction end, which may reflect a read error. The rearrangement joins TRBV25-1 to TRBJ2-4; D is possibly TRBD2 (5 bases). CDR1 is MGHDK, CDR2 SYGVNS, per germline. The CDR3 consists of 16 residues. This CDR3 is CASSESGSGAKNIQYF. The CDR3 nucleotides read TGTGCCAGCAGCGAATCGGGGAGTGGGGCCAAAAACATTCAGTACTTC.

This rearrangement joins TRBV6-1 to TRBJ1-3, with D unresolved. V lost 1 base and J lost 2, with 12 bases in between. The CDR3 has 16 residues. Germline assignment: CDR1 MNHNS and CDR2 SASEGT. CDR3 sequence reads: CASSEGGYYTGNTIYF. The CDR3 nucleotides read TGTGCCAGCAGTGAAGGCGGTTATTATACTGGAAACACCATATATTTT.

This clone was recorded once. V usage is TRBV6-6 and J usage is TRBJ1-1; D may be TRBD1 (6 bases). The CDR3 is 16 residues long. V was pared by 2 bases and J by 0 bases, with 13 bases between. Germline CDR1 is MNHNY and CDR2 is SVGAGI (reference sequence). The CDR3: CASSYRGGAMNTEAFF. The CDR3 nucleotides are TGTGCCAGCAGTTACCGGGGGGGGGCAATGAACACTGAAGCTTTCTTT.

In this sample, this clone turned up once. V is TRBV27 and J is TRBJ1-1; 10 nucleotides agree with TRBD1. Trimming took 5 bases from V and 5 from J; bases not matched to a gene: 11. Germline lookup yields CDR1 MNHEY and CDR2 SMNVEV (reference sequence). The CDR3 contains 16 residues. The CDR3 reads CASSIDRGRSITEAFF. The CDR3 DNA sequence: TGTGCCAGCAGTATCGACAGGGGGCGTAGTATAACTGAAGCTTTCTTT.

The V call is TRBV18, the J call TRBJ1-4; TRBD1 matches at 9 bases. CDR1 is KGHSH and CDR2 is LQKENI in the germline V gene. V shed 2 bases, J shed 7 bases, and the junction held 14 bases outside the gene matches. The CDR3 is made up of 18 amino acids. DNA for the CDR3: TGTGCCAGCTCACCAACCGTACTCGGGACAGGGAGTGTTGAAAAACTGTTTTTT. It yields the protein CASSPTVLGTGSVEKLFF.

This chain connects TRBV11-3 to TRBJ2-1; D unresolved. The CDR3 is 14 amino acids. V lost 5 bases to trimming and J lost 3 bases, with 11 bases between them. CDR1 is SGHNT, CDR2 YENEEA, per germline. This chain's CDR3 is CASSPDNDYNEQFF. The CDR3 DNA reads as TGTGCCAGCAGCCCCGATAATGACTACAATGAGCAGTTCTTC.

This clone has at least ten counts. The CDR3 is CASRRDTGLEEKLFF. The CDR3 coding sequence is TGTGCCAGCAGACGGGATACAGGGTTGGAAGAAAAACTGTTTTTT. The chain joins TRBV6-5 to TRBJ1-4; possible D gene TRBD1, 6 bases. CDR1 MNHEY and CDR2 SVGAGI come from the germline V gene. V was shortened by 6 bases and J by 8 bases, with 19 bases between the two germline ends. This CDR3 contains 15 residues.

This chain joins TRBV27 and TRBJ2-1, with TRBD2 identical over 9 bases. Germline CDR1 and CDR2: MNHEY and SMNVEV (reference sequence). With 4 bases clipped from V and 0 bases from J, the junction kept 4 bases outside the gene matches. This CDR3 has 16 amino acids. The DNA of the CDR3 is TGTGCCAGCAGTTGGGGACTAGCCTACTCCTACAATGAGCAGTTCTTC. As protein: CASSWGLAYSYNEQFF.

On this clone itself: Additional DNA sequences in this sample encode the identical CDR3. The CDR3 region is CASSPGTGVYEQYF. CDR3 nucleotide sequence: TGTGCCAGCTCACCGGGGACAGGGGTGTACGAGCAGTACTTC. J is TRBJ2-7 and V is TRBV18; 10 bases match TRBD1. This CDR3 has 14 residues. Germline assignment: CDR1 KGHSH and CDR2 LQKENI. With V trimmed by 3 bases and J by 4 bases, 3 bases remained unmatched. Full variable domain (outside the CDR3, taken from reference TRBV18 and TRBJ2-7): NAGVMQNPRHLVRRRGQEARLRCSPMKGHSHVYWYRQLPEEGLKFMVYLQKENIIDESGMPKERFSAEFPKEGPSILRIQQVVRGDSAAYFCASSPGTGVYEQYFGPGTRLTVT.

Comments on this clone: One end of the junction is discordant with germline, which a read error may explain. V is TRBV7-7 and J is TRBJ2-5; 10 bases are shared with TRBD1. This CDR3 has 15 amino acids. Germline CDR1 reads SSHAT; CDR2 reads FNYEAQ (reference sequence). This chain's CDR3 is CASSPDRGRGETQYF. DNA for the CDR3: TGTGCTAGCAGTCCTGACAGGGGGCGAGGGGAGACCCAGTACTTC.

This clone was seen only a few times. The CDR3 is CASSVVAGQETQYF. Here the CDR3 DNA reads TGTGCCAGCAGCGTAGTGGCGGGGCAAGAGACCCAGTACTTC. The chain carries TRBV9 and TRBJ2-5; D perhaps matches TRBD2 (6 bases). The CDR3 extends over 14 amino acids. Trimming stripped 0 bases from V and 2 bases from J, with 8 bases between. CDR1 and CDR2 (germline): SGDLS, YYNGEE.

This chain connects TRBV28 to TRBJ2-2, with 10 bases lining up with TRBD1. Unmatched junction bases numbered 6, after V lost 6 bases and J lost 5 bases. Germline CDR1 MDHEN, CDR2 SYDVKM. The CDR3 sequence is 15 residues long. CDR3 DNA sequence: TGTGCCAGCAGACGACAGGGGGCTGGAACCGGGGAGCTGTTTTTT. This gives the protein CASRRQGAGTGELFF. The entire variable domain, with the rest obtained from reference TRBV28 and TRBJ2-2, is as follows: DVKVTQSSRYLVKRTGEKVFLECVQDMDHENMFWYRQDPGLGLRLIYFSYDVKMKEKGDIPEGYSVSREKKERFSLILESASTNQTSMYLCASRRQGAGTGELFFGEGSRLTVL.

The gene calls are TRBV28 and TRBJ2-7, with D unresolved. The germline CDR1 and CDR2 sequences are MDHEN and SYDVKM. The CDR3 contains 11 residues. The germline V and J ends were trimmed by 7 bases and 5 bases, with 9 bases remaining between them. The DNA of the CDR3 is TGTGCCAGCAACTCGTATGACGAGCAGTACTTC. Translating it yields CASNSYDEQYF.

The V gene is TRBV19, the J gene TRBJ2-2; the match to TRBD2 covers 10 bases. Germline trimming cut 3 bases from V and 7 bases from J; bases unmatched to any gene: 8. The CDR3 runs to 16 residues. CDR1 and CDR2 from the germline V gene are LNHDA and SQIVND (reference sequence). The CDR3 DNA reads TGTGCCAGTAGTATGGGGCTAGCGGGAGCCGGCGGGGAGCTGTTTTTT. Encoded protein: CASSMGLAGAGGELFF. Full variable domain (rest looked up from reference TRBV19 and TRBJ2-2): DGGITQSPKYLFRKEGQNVTLSCEQNLNHDAMYWYRQDPGQGLRLIYYSQIVNDFQKGDIAEGYSVSREKKESFPLTVTSAQKNPTAFYLCASSMGLAGAGGELFFGEGSRLTVL.

The V call is TRBV29-1, the J call TRBJ2-5, with D hard to call. The CDR3 length is 14 residues. V was pared by 0 bases and J by 7 bases, with 15 bases between. The germline gives CDR1 SQVTM, CDR2 ANQGSEA. Written as DNA, the CDR3 is TGCAGCGTTGAAGAGAAGGTCGCGTTGGGGACCCAGTACTTC. Translated: CSVEEKVALGTQYF.

The chain joins TRBV18 to TRBJ2-7; D may be TRBD1 (5 bases). The germline V gene has CDR1 KGHSH and CDR2 LQKENI. CDR3 length: 13 amino acids. The V end was cut by 5 bases, the J end by 6 bases, with 14 bases between. CDR3 nucleotide sequence: TGTGCCAGCTCAACAGACAGTTTGTCCGAGCAGTACTTC. It encodes CASSTDSLSEQYF.

The sample holds a few counts of this clone. The V call is TRBV6-4, the J call TRBJ2-1, with 13 bases that match TRBD2. This CDR3 has 17 residues. The junction had 4 bases not matched to a gene; V was cut back by 3 bases and J by 2 bases. Germline V lookup: CDR1 MRHNA, CDR2 SNTAGT. CDR3 sequence reads: CASSEGTSGEPYNEQFF. CDR3 DNA: TGTGCCAGCAGTGAGGGGACTAGCGGGGAGCCCTACAATGAGCAGTTCTTC.

The rearrangement links TRBV27 to TRBJ2-1, with D maybe TRBD1 (5 bases). V dropped 3 bases and J dropped 9 bases, with 12 bases sitting between them. Germline V lookup: CDR1 MNHEY, CDR2 SMNVEV (reference sequence). The length of the CDR3 is 13 residues. CDR3 loop: CASSLGHAGEQFF. The DNA of the CDR3 is TGTGCCAGCAGTTTGGGGCACGCCGGTGAGCAGTTCTTC.

This sequence joins TRBV6-1 and TRBJ2-5; D is unclear. The last part of the DNA fits TRBJ2-7 better; the J call may be wrong. Germline V gene data show CDR1 as MNHNS and CDR2 as SASEGT. CDR3 length equals 15 residues. The CDR3 DNA is TGTGCCAGCAGTGAGTATAGCAGGAACTCCTACGAGCAGTACTTC. The encoded protein is CASSEYSRNSYEQYF.

Remarks on this clone: Other DNA sequences in this sample translate to the same CDR3. The genes are TRBV27 and TRBJ1-5; the D is unclear. The V end lost 2 bases, the J end lost 1 base, and 6 bases lay between the germline ends. CDR1 is MNHEY and CDR2 is SMNVEV in the germline V gene (reference sequence). The CDR3 length is 14 residues. This CDR3 reads CASSLGGSNQPQHF. For the CDR3, the DNA is TGTGCCAGCAGTTTAGGCGGGAGCAATCAGCCCCAGCATTTT.

The table lists this clone with a count of one. The rearrangement links TRBV9 to TRBJ2-6; D unclear. Germline V CDR1 and CDR2: SGDLS, YYNGEE. The CDR3 is 17 amino acids. The V gene lost 4 bases and the J gene lost 0 bases, with 14 bases spanning the gap. The CDR3 region is CASSPEPHFSGANVLTF. The CDR3 nucleotides read TGTGCCAGCAGCCCCGAACCACACTTCTCTGGGGCCAACGTCCTGACTTTC.